This is a list of T cell receptor beta chains from one sample in a study of T-cell memory formation after mild COVID-19. Each CDR3 protein gets one entry after TCRdb re-called the 5' RACE reads with MiXCR. The table has around 140,000 distinct CDR3 sequences, around 25% seen once; the top ten hold roughly 24%. The sequenced material came from PBMCs or a T cell subset sorted from them (not recorded which). The receptors shown here come from an adult woman who had mild COVID-19 (a few samples of this study predate the infection). Cell type and time point are not known. Each CDR3 is given with its conserved first and last residue. The D gene is left open where the match is weak. Size is omitted from some rows. Given values are once, few, many or a class for expanded clones.

CDR3: CASSYSTADSYEQYF
DNA: TGTGCCAGCAGTTACTCGACAGCAGATTCCTACGAGCAGTACTTC
J: TRBJ2-7
size: many
V: TRBV6-6
D: -

CDR3: CASSMGNQPQHF
DNA: TGTGCCAGTAGTATGGGGAATCAGCCCCAGCATTTT
J: TRBJ1-5
size: few
V: TRBV19
D: -

CDR3: CASRAGGPDTQYF
DNA: TGCGCCAGCAGGGCAGGGGGACCAGATACGCAGTATTTT
J: TRBJ2-3
size: -
V: TRBV5-1
D: TRBD1

CDR3: CASSLLPVIQAKGGYTF
DNA: TGCGCCAGCAGCCTGCTCCCCGTTATCCAGGCTAAGGGCGGCTACACCTTC
J: TRBJ1-2
size: -
V: TRBV4-1
D: -

CDR3: CATSYSDTQYF
DNA: TGTGCCACCTCATATTCAGATACGCAGTATTTT
J: TRBJ2-3
size: -
V: TRBV24-1
D: -

CDR3: CSARDPRTSVYEQYF
DNA: TGCAGTGCTAGAGATCCCAGGACTAGCGTCTACGAGCAGTACTTC
J: TRBJ2-7
size: -
V: TRBV20-1
D: TRBD2

CDR3: CASSFWPSGLAVNEQFF
DNA: TGTGCCAGCAGCTTTTGGCCTTCCGGACTAGCGGTAAATGAGCAGTTCTTC
J: TRBJ2-1
size: -
V: TRBV7-3
D: TRBD2

CDR3: CASSFFRDRSSYEQYF
DNA: TGTGCCAGCAGCTTTTTCAGGGACCGAAGCTCCTACGAGCAGTACTTC
J: TRBJ2-7
size: few
V: TRBV7-9
D: -

CDR3: CASSPTDSHLAMWELFF
DNA: TGTGCCAGCTCACCCACGGACAGCCACTTGGCAATGTGGGAACTGTTTTTT
J: TRBJ1-4
size: -
V: TRBV18
D: -

CDR3: CASSELSRVIYYGYTF
DNA: TGTGCCAGCAGTGAACTGAGCAGGGTGATTTACTATGGCTACACCTTC
J: TRBJ1-2
size: -
V: TRBV6-1
D: -

CDR3: CASSLTSGAGRTQYF
DNA: TGTGCCAGCAGTTTGACTAGCGGGGCAGGAAGAACGCAGTATTTT
J: TRBJ2-3
size: -
V: TRBV12-3/TRBV12-4
D: TRBD2

CDR3: CASHSGTANTGELFF
DNA: TGTGCCAGCCACTCCGGGACGGCAAACACCGGGGAGCTGTTTTTT
J: TRBJ2-2
size: few
V: TRBV6-2/TRBV6-3
D: -

CDR3: CASGAPITDTQYF
DNA: TGTGCCAGCGGAGCGCCGATCACAGATACGCAGTATTTT
J: TRBJ2-3
size: -
V: TRBV6-5
D: -

CDR3: CATSAAGTVTEAFF
DNA: TGTGCCACCAGTGCGGCAGGGACGGTCACTGAAGCTTTCTTT
J: TRBJ1-1
size: -
V: TRBV24-1
D: -

CDR3: CASSFLNTGIDTQYF
DNA: TGTGCCAGCAGTTTCCTCAATACAGGGATAGATACGCAGTATTTT
J: TRBJ2-3
size: few
V: TRBV6-5
D: -

CDR3: CASSYGTSVSEQFF
DNA: TGTGCCAGCAGTTACGGGACTAGCGTGAGTGAGCAGTTCTTC
J: TRBJ2-1
size: few
V: TRBV6-2/TRBV6-3
D: TRBD2

CDR3: CSARDQDGSSYEQYF
DNA: TGCAGTGCTAGAGATCAGGACGGGAGCTCCTACGAGCAGTACTTC
J: TRBJ2-7
size: -
V: TRBV20-1
D: -

CDR3: CASSLRTSVSEQYF
DNA: TGTGCCAGCAGCCTCCGGACTAGCGTCTCCGAGCAGTACTTC
J: TRBJ2-7
size: few
V: TRBV7-6
D: TRBD2

CDR3: CASSLVREGANEQFF
DNA: TGTGCCAGCAGTTTAGTTCGGGAGGGGGCCAATGAGCAGTTCTTC
J: TRBJ2-1
size: few
V: TRBV12-3/TRBV12-4
D: -

CDR3: CASSSKMTSEAFF
DNA: TGTGCCAGCAGCTCCAAGATGACGTCTGAAGCTTTCTTT
J: TRBJ1-1
size: -
V: TRBV11-2
D: -

CDR3: CASSTPPNNEQFF
DNA: TGTGCCAGCAGTACCCCCCCGAACAATGAGCAGTTCTTC
J: TRBJ2-1
size: -
V: TRBV12-3/TRBV12-4
D: -

CDR3: CASSADNYGYTF
DNA: TGTGCCAGCAGCGCGGATAACTATGGCTACACCTTC
J: TRBJ1-2
size: few
V: TRBV9
D: -

CDR3: CASRGTGPYEQYF
DNA: TGTGCCAGCAGGGGGACAGGGCCCTACGAGCAGTACTTC
J: TRBJ2-7
size: -
V: TRBV12-3/TRBV12-4
D: TRBD1

CDR3: CATSNGQDDEQYF
DNA: TGTGCCACCAGCAATGGACAGGATGACGAGCAGTACTTC
J: TRBJ2-7
size: few
V: TRBV15
D: TRBD1

CDR3: CASSQETSGLAGFYEQYF
DNA: TGCGCCAGCAGCCAAGAGACATCCGGACTAGCGGGATTCTACGAGCAGTACTTC
J: TRBJ2-7
size: few
V: TRBV4-3
D: TRBD2

CDR3: CASSPGGGRSYEQYF
DNA: TGCGCCAGCAGCCCCGGGGGGGGGCGAAGCTACGAGCAGTACTTC
J: TRBJ2-7
size: many
V: TRBV4-1
D: TRBD2

CDR3: CASSIRRDEQFF
DNA: TGTGCCAGCAGCATCCGAAGGGATGAGCAGTTCTTC
J: TRBJ2-1
size: -
V: TRBV13
D: -

CDR3: CASALVWNTEAFF
DNA: TGTGCCAGCGCCCTGGTATGGAACACTGAAGCTTTCTTT
J: TRBJ1-1
size: -
V: TRBV12-3/TRBV12-4
D: -

CDR3: CASSFLAGYEQYF
DNA: TGCGCCAGCAGCTTCCTAGCGGGCTACGAGCAGTACTTC
J: TRBJ2-7
size: few
V: TRBV5-1
D: TRBD2